The entry below describes one TCR beta chain. This entry is derived from a study of blood T cell repertoires in COVID-19. Study summary: Both acute and convalescent COVID-19 samples were obtained from the United States, Italy and Spain.

Original methodology: Counts of nucleated cells, estimated from reference gene primer amplification, were obtained. The protocol was immunoSEQ multiplex PCR, while the TCRdb copy is restricted to in-frame clones and leaves out a portion. V and J calls and clone size are given by that table; D and trimming were obtained from the DNA. This sample yields 40,000 to 45,000 clones, of which approximately 91% are seen a single time; around a fifth belongs to the top ten. V dropped 1 base and J dropped 4 bases, with 16 bases sitting between them. This CDR3 contains 16 residues. CDR1 SGHAT and CDR2 FQNNGV come from the germline V gene.

The clonotype comes from a man between 50 and 59 years old with active COVID-19. Sequencing was performed on peripheral blood. The chain joins TRBV11-2 to TRBJ1-2; D not certain. In nucleotides, the CDR3 is TGTGCCAGCAGCTTAGCATCCGCGGGCCGGCTCTATGGCTACACCTTC. It translates to CASSLASAGRLYGYTF.